The 3 T cell receptor beta chains given below trace back to one sample, sequenced in a study of beta chain features in type 1 diabetes. Isolated RNA was reverse transcribed in full, so expressed TCRB transcripts were sequenced. TCRdb keeps only in-frame clones here, not all; method: immunoSEQ multiplex PCR. The sample lists 150,000 to 170,000 clones, about 8.1% occurring once. Sequencing was performed on central memory CD4+ T cells from blood. These receptors were taken from a man younger than 30 in good health.

This clone showed up just a few times. The V gene is TRBV11-2, the J gene TRBJ1-1; D is unresolved. The CDR3 covers 12 residues. The V and J ends lost 3 bases and 8 bases respectively, with 10 bases between them. Germline CDR1 is SGHAT and CDR2 is FQNNGV. CDR3 nucleotides: TGTGCCAGCAGCTTGAGGTCTCTAGAAGCTTTCTTT. The encoded protein is CASSLRSLEAFF.

This clone has more than one count but fewer than ten. This chain connects TRBV28 to TRBJ2-1; D perhaps matches TRBD2 (7 bases). The CDR3 extends over 15 amino acids. Germline V lookup: CDR1 MDHEN, CDR2 SYDVKM. V gave up 8 bases and J gave up 9 bases, with 23 bases separating them. This CDR3 reads CASLGFERGRGEQFF. The CDR3 DNA is TGTGCCAGCCTCGGTTTTGAGCGGGGCAGGGGTGAGCAGTTCTTC.

This clone was detected a few times. The chain employs TRBV4-2 and TRBJ2-7; 7 bases are shared with TRBD1. The CDR3 contains 15 residues. V shed 4 bases, J shed 0 bases, and the junction held 6 bases outside the gene matches. Per the germline V gene, CDR1 is LGHNA and CDR2 is YNFKEQ. Here the CDR3 reads CASSRGRDSSYEQYF. CDR3 coding DNA: TGTGCCAGCAGCCGCGGCCGGGACAGCTCCTACGAGCAGTACTTC.